Shown below are 32 T cell receptor beta chains from a single sample sequenced in a study of blood T cell repertoires in COVID-19. Assay used: immunoSEQ multiplex PCR; TCRdb lists only in-frame clones, some missing. This table holds under 350,000 clones, roughly 85% found once. The material sequenced was peripheral blood. The receptors here all came from a woman in her seventies with acute or convalescent COVID-19.

This clone came up once. The rearrangement uses TRBV24-1 and TRBJ1-5, with a tentative D call TRBD1 (6 bases). With 4 bases removed from V and 11 bases from J, the gap between germline ends came to 14 bases. The germline V gene encodes CDR1 KGHDR and CDR2 SFDVKD. The CDR3 spans 13 residues. The CDR3 DNA reads as TGTGCCACCAGTGACTCGGACAGCTGGGCCCAGCATTTT. Encoded protein: CATSDSDSWAQHF.

The chain recombines TRBV6-5 with TRBJ2-7; 9 nucleotides line up with TRBD1. This CDR3 spans 15 amino acids. From germline, CDR1 is MNHEY and CDR2 SVGAGI. The trim removed 4 bases at V and 7 bases at J, leaving 11 bases unmatched. The CDR3 DNA sequence: TGTGCCAGCAGTTTACCCGGGACAGGGTCGAGTGAGCAGTACTTC. Translation gives CASSLPGTGSSEQYF.

The chain couples TRBV28 to TRBJ1-2, with D uncertain. This CDR3 region has 14 residues. Trimming shortened V by 5 bases and J by 4 bases, and 14 bases separated the two germline ends. The germline V gene has CDR1 MDHEN and CDR2 SYDVKM. Here the CDR3 DNA reads TGTGCCAGCAGTCCGGACTATGTTCTCTATGGCTACACCTTC. Its protein is CASSPDYVLYGYTF.

The chain couples TRBV28 to TRBJ2-7; 9 positions agree with TRBD1. Germline V CDR1 and CDR2: MDHEN, SYDVKM. The CDR3 is made up of 15 amino acids. The V and J ends lost 8 bases and 2 bases, in that order; junction bases with no gene match: 10. The chain's CDR3 is CASVRSGTGTYEQYF. DNA for the CDR3: TGTGCCAGCGTACGTTCCGGGACAGGGACCTACGAGCAGTACTTC.

The genes are TRBV2 and TRBJ2-7; 7 bases are shared with TRBD1. Germline lookup yields CDR1 SNHLY and CDR2 FYNNEI. V trimming: 11 bases; J trimming: 0 bases; junction bases outside the gene matches: 13. This CDR3 comprises 15 residues. Here the CDR3 DNA reads TGTGCCGCCCGGACAGGAACTTCTAGCTCCTACGAGCAGTACTTC. It translates to CAARTGTSSSYEQYF.

The rearrangement uses TRBV11-2 and TRBJ1-1; TRBD1 matches 9 bases. V lost 1 base and J lost 9; bases outside the gene matches: 6. Germline V CDR1 and CDR2: SGHAT, FQNNGV. The CDR3 length is 14 residues. The CDR3 DNA reads as TGTGCCAGCAGCTTAGGGACAGGGGCCGGGAAAGCTTTCTTT. Encoded protein: CASSLGTGAGKAFF.

V gene TRBV2 combines with J gene TRBJ2-2; tentative D call: TRBD2 (6 bases). The CDR3 loop spans 12 amino acids. The V end was cut by 11 bases, the J end by 6 bases, with 13 bases between. Germline values: CDR1 SNHLY, CDR2 FYNNEI. The CDR3 region is CAARGGPGELFF. CDR3 coding DNA: TGTGCCGCGCGGGGTGGTCCCGGGGAGCTGTTTTTT.

The chain has TRBV28 and TRBJ1-2; the D is unclear. Trimming removed 5 bases at V and 7 bases at J, with 11 bases between. Looked up from germline, CDR1 is MDHEN and CDR2 is SYDVKM. This CDR3 spans 12 amino acids. CDR3 bases: TGTGCCAGCAGTCCCCTATCGCGTGGCTACACCTTC. It yields the protein CASSPLSRGYTF.

The gene calls are TRBV18 and TRBJ2-3; 7 bases map to TRBD2. From germline, CDR1 is KGHSH and CDR2 LQKENI. The CDR3 is 14 amino acids. The V segment lost 3 bases and the J segment 6 bases; nucleotides outside the gene matches: 6. This CDR3 is CASSPQRGGDTQYF. The CDR3 DNA reads as TGTGCCAGCTCACCGCAGCGGGGAGGCGATACGCAGTATTTT.

The chain uses TRBV10-3 and TRBJ1-4; perhaps TRBD1 as D (5 bases). Trimming stripped 4 bases from V and 4 bases from J, with 7 bases between. This CDR3 contains 13 residues. Germline V CDR1 and CDR2: ENHRY, SYGVKD. DNA for the CDR3: TGTGCCATCAGTGGACAGAATAATGAAAAACTGTTTTTT. It encodes CAISGQNNEKLFF.

This chain connects TRBV5-1 to TRBJ2-7; 7 nucleotides align to TRBD2. This CDR3 comprises 14 residues. Trimming removed 4 bases from V and 5 bases from J; junction bases left unmatched: 9. Germline CDR1 and CDR2: SGHRS and YFSETQ. The CDR3 region has the DNA TGCGCCAGCAGCGCCAGCGGGGCCTGGGACGAGCAGTACTTC. Translation: CASSASGAWDEQYF. Filled out from reference TRBV5-1 and TRBJ2-7, the complete variable domain reads KAGVTQTPRYLIKTRGQQVTLSCSPISGHRSVSWYQQTPGQGLQFLFEYFSETQRNKGNFPGRFSGRQFSNSRSEMNVSTLELGDSALYLCASSASGAWDEQYFGPGTRLTVT.

The chain is built from TRBV4-1 and TRBJ1-1; possible D gene TRBD1, 5 bases. This CDR3 is built from 16 residues. Trimming left V 4 bases short and J 4 bases short, with 19 bases between. Per the germline V gene, CDR1 is MGHRA and CDR2 is YSYEKL. Here the CDR3 reads CASSPGYGGASTEAFF. The CDR3 DNA is TGCGCCAGCAGCCCTGGTTATGGAGGGGCAAGCACTGAAGCTTTCTTT.

V and J are TRBV5-4 and TRBJ1-2; 10 bases are a match to TRBD1. The V gene end was trimmed by 1 base and the J gene end by 7 bases; junction bases not matched to a gene: 7. The germline V gene encodes CDR1 SGHNT and CDR2 YYREEE (reference sequence). The CDR3 runs 15 residues. Here the CDR3 reads CASSLPRDRGGGYTF. The CDR3 nucleotides read TGTGCCAGCAGCTTGCCCCGGGACAGGGGTGGTGGCTACACCTTC.

The V call is TRBV9, the J call TRBJ1-6; D ambiguous. CDR3 size: 17 residues. Trimming shortened V by 2 bases and J by 9 bases, and 21 bases separated the two germline ends. The germline V gene has CDR1 SGDLS and CDR2 YYNGEE. The CDR3 DNA follows: TGTGCCAGCAGCGTGGGGTCCCCGGGAGCCGCGGGTTCACCCCTCCACTTT. It specifies CASSVGSPGAAGSPLHF.

This clone was detected a few times. J is TRBJ2-7 and V is TRBV7-8, with 7 bases fitting TRBD2. Per the germline V gene, CDR1 is SGHVS and CDR2 is FQNEAQ. This CDR3 has 15 residues. V dropped 0 bases and J dropped 3; count of bases not matched to a gene: 5. CDR3 protein: CASSLALSGVYEQYF. The CDR3 bases are TGTGCCAGCAGCTTAGCGCTCAGCGGGGTCTACGAGCAGTACTTC. The full variable domain, its missing parts supplied by reference TRBV7-8 and TRBJ2-7, is GAGVSQSPRYKVAKRGQDVALRCDPISGHVSLFWYQQALGQGPEFLTYFQNEAQLDKSGLPSDRFFAERPEGSVSTLKIQRTQQEDSAVYLCASSLALSGVYEQYFGPGTRLTVT.

The rearrangement joins TRBV6-5 to TRBJ2-7, with TRBD2 matching over 7 bases. V was clipped by 6 bases and J by 3 bases; unmatched bases: 11. Germline assignment: CDR1 MNHEY and CDR2 SVGAGI. There are 15 residues in the CDR3. The CDR3 is CASSGPGTTYYEQYF. Here the CDR3 DNA reads TGTGCCAGCAGCGGCCCCGGGACTACCTACTACGAGCAGTACTTC.

The chain has TRBV5-1 and TRBJ2-1, with D possibly being TRBD1 (5 bases). This CDR3 has 13 residues. Looked up from germline, CDR1 is SGHRS and CDR2 is YFSETQ. Trimming took off 1 base at V and 7 bases at J, with 9 bases between the two ends. CDR3 DNA: TGCGCCAGCAGCTTGAAAAAGGGGAATGAGCAGTTCTTC. Its protein is CASSLKKGNEQFF.

This clone turned up a few times. The J gene is TRBJ2-6, the V gene TRBV7-9, with 9 positions matching TRBD2. Unmatched junction bases numbered 7, after V lost 5 bases and J lost 2 bases. The CDR3 length is 17 residues. Germline CDR1 and CDR2: SEHNR and FQNEAQ (reference sequence). The CDR3 nucleotides are TGTGCCAGCAGCCTGGGTGGCGGGGGGGCTGGGGCCAACGTCCTGACTTTC. Its translation: CASSLGGGGAGANVLTF.

DNA of the CDR3: TGTGCTAGTGGTTCGCGGACAGGGGGCCTTGGGGCCAACGTCCTGACTTTC. Residues: CASGSRTGGLGANVLTF. The chain combines TRBV12-5 with TRBJ2-6, with TRBD1 matching 11 bases. Germline assignment: CDR1 LGHNT and CDR2 FRNRAP. V lost 4 bases, J lost 3 bases, and 5 bases stayed unmatched. This CDR3 is built from 17 residues.

V is TRBV6-6 and J is TRBJ1-2, with D perhaps matching TRBD1 (6 bases). The germline V and J ends were trimmed by 4 bases and 6 bases, with 9 bases remaining between them. This CDR3 region has 12 residues. CDR1 MNHNY and CDR2 SVGAGI come from the germline V gene (reference sequence). The CDR3 nucleotides read TGTGCCAGCAGTTCGCAGGGGAATGGCTACACCTTC. It translates to CASSSQGNGYTF.

The rearrangement links TRBV5-1 to TRBJ2-7, with 7 bases lining up with TRBD2. The CDR3 is 14 amino acids. CDR1 and CDR2 (germline): SGHRS, YFSETQ. The V segment lost 0 bases and the J segment 2 bases; nucleotides outside the gene matches: 2. The CDR3 DNA is TGCGCCAGCAGCTTGGACGGGGGGACCTACGAGCAGTACTTC. Its translation is CASSLDGGTYEQYF.

CDR3 bases: TGTGCCAGCAGCTTACAAAGACTGAACTCTGGAAACACCATATATTTT. Translation: CASSLQRLNSGNTIYF. The V and J genes are TRBV11-2 and TRBJ1-3; D uncertain. The CDR3 spans 16 residues. Germline V gene lookup returns CDR1 SGHAT and CDR2 FQNNGV. The V end was cut by 2 bases, the J end by 0 bases, with 11 bases between.

The chain combines TRBV25-1 with TRBJ1-2, with a tentative D call TRBD1 (5 bases). This CDR3 is 13 amino acids long. Germline V CDR1 and CDR2: MGHDK, SYGVNS. V lost 8 bases, J lost 7 bases, and 17 bases lay in between. CDR3 residues: CASSPRQYSGYTF. For the CDR3, the DNA is TGTGCCAGCTCCCCCAGACAGTACTCTGGCTACACCTTC.

The chain combines TRBV11-3 with TRBJ2-2; 12 positions agree with TRBD2. Looked up from germline, CDR1 is SGHNT and CDR2 is YENEEA. The junction had 3 bases not matched to a gene; V was cut back by 6 bases and J by 7 bases. This CDR3 is built from 14 residues. In nucleotides, the CDR3 is TGTGCCAGCAGGACTAGCGGGGGTGGCGGGGAGCTGTTTTTT. This encodes CASRTSGGGGELFF.

This sequence joins TRBV4-1 and TRBJ1-2; D possibly corresponds to TRBD1 (6 bases). V gave up 0 bases and J gave up 4 bases, with 12 bases separating them. Germline V gene lookup returns CDR1 MGHRA and CDR2 YSYEKL. The CDR3 totals 15 residues. The CDR3 sequence is CASSQEEGTPYGYTF. The CDR3 nucleotides are TGCGCCAGCAGCCAAGAGGAAGGGACACCCTATGGCTACACCTTC.

The chain is built from TRBV11-3 and TRBJ2-1; the D gene is possibly TRBD1 (6 bases). Germline CDR1 is SGHNT and CDR2 is YENEEA. Trimming took off 2 bases at V and 8 bases at J, with 7 bases between the two ends. The CDR3 has 12 amino acids. CDR3 DNA sequence: TGTGCCAGCAGCTTAACAGGGTATGAGCAGTTCTTC. This gives the protein CASSLTGYEQFF.

The V gene is TRBV28, the J gene TRBJ1-2; D remains unclear. Trimming left V 6 bases short and J 12 bases short, with 26 bases between. CDR1 MDHEN and CDR2 SYDVKM come from the germline V gene. The CDR3 loop spans 15 amino acids. The CDR3 nucleotides read TGTGCCAGCAGCCCTACCGGGCGCGGATTGCCGGGGAACACCTTC. This gives the protein CASSPTGRGLPGNTF.

V is TRBV3-1 (or the pseudogene TRBV3-2) and J is TRBJ2-3; D uncertain. Per germline, CDR1 LGHDT and CDR2 YNNKEL (reference sequence). The V and J ends lost 4 bases and 0 bases respectively, with 5 bases between them. This CDR3 is built from 13 residues. The CDR3 loop is CASSLVSTDTQYF. CDR3 DNA: TGTGCCAGCAGCCTAGTTAGCACAGATACGCAGTATTTT.

The chain joins TRBV18 to TRBJ2-7; D is uncertain. The CDR3 consists of 14 residues. V was pared by 3 bases and J by 2 bases, with 11 bases between. Germline V gives CDR1 KGHSH, CDR2 LQKENI. CDR3 region: CASSPTSRAYEQYF. In DNA form, the CDR3 reads TGTGCCAGCTCACCGACAAGCCGCGCCTACGAGCAGTACTTC.

Only one count was recorded for this clone. The chain couples TRBV7-9 to TRBJ2-3, with 13 positions matching TRBD2. Germline CDR1 reads SEHNR; CDR2 reads FQNEAQ (reference sequence). The CDR3 runs to 17 residues. V gave up 3 bases and J gave up 4 bases; unmatched junction bases: 7. The CDR3: CASSLGRTSGGSDTQYF. In DNA form, the CDR3 reads TGTGCCAGCAGCTTGGGCAGGACTAGCGGGGGATCAGATACGCAGTATTTT.

The chain has TRBV5-1 and TRBJ1-1; D is perhaps TRBD1 (5 bases). The CDR3 is made up of 14 amino acids. V gave up 4 bases and J gave up 2 bases, with 12 bases separating them. Germline CDR1 SGHRS, CDR2 YFSETQ. The CDR3 spells CASSQTTENTEAFF. The CDR3 DNA is TGCGCCAGCAGCCAGACGACAGAAAACACTGAAGCTTTCTTT.

This chain uses TRBV6-2 or TRBV6-3 with TRBJ2-5, with 8 positions matching TRBD2. With V trimmed by 2 bases and J by 1 base, 3 bases remained unmatched. Germline V CDR1 and CDR2: MNHEY, SVGEGT. The CDR3 sequence is 15 residues long. In DNA, the CDR3 is TGTGCCAGCAGTTACCAAGGACTAGCCCAAGAGACCCAGTACTTC. This encodes CASSYQGLAQETQYF.